The T cell receptor (beta chain) under discussion was sequenced for a study of cytomegalovirus exposure and HLA in healthy donors. Regarding this clone: Its antigen is as yet unknown.

Study-level findings and limits: Across donors, most TCRs were seen rarely, yet some public ones were widespread. Associated with cytomegalovirus, according to the listing, were 170 or so TCR beta chains.

Measured with immunoSEQ multiplex PCR; TCRdb has only the in-frame clones, and not every one. The data hold about 56,000 clones, with roughly nine tenths observed a single time. Per the germline V gene, CDR1 is LGHNA and CDR2 is YNFKEQ. V lost 6 bases and J lost 1; bases outside the gene matches: 4. The CDR3 spans 14 residues. The receptor's source is a man aged 18-30 years in good health and CMV-seronegative. The sequenced material came from PBMCs. This rearrangement joins TRBV4-2 to TRBJ1-2; TRBD1 agrees at 8 bases. The CDR3, as DNA: TGTGCCAGCAGGAGGGGACAGGATAACTATGGCTACACCTTC. It specifies CASRRGQDNYGYTF.